What follows are 5 T cell receptor beta chains derived from one specimen sequenced in a study of cytomegalovirus exposure and HLA in healthy donors. PCR was performed using 60 Vbeta and 13 Jbeta primers. The repertoire was sequenced with immunoSEQ multiplex PCR; TCRdb's copy has only in-frame clones and lacks some. The repertoire table contains about 92,000 clones. The material sequenced was PBMCs. The receptors stem from a man over 45 in good health and CMV-seropositive.

The V gene is TRBV28, the J gene TRBJ1-1; 8 positions agree with TRBD1. V trimming: 5 bases; J trimming: 2 bases; junction bases outside the gene matches: 7. Germline CDR1 and CDR2: MDHEN and SYDVKM. This CDR3 comprises 15 residues. This CDR3 is CASSPSGQANTEAFF. CDR3 nucleotides: TGTGCCAGCAGTCCGTCGGGACAGGCAAACACTGAAGCTTTCTTT.

The chain employs TRBV4-1 and TRBJ1-2; D not certain. Trimming took 1 base from V and 9 from J, leaving 12 bases between them. The CDR3 sequence is 13 residues long. Germline V gene data show CDR1 as MGHRA and CDR2 as YSYEKL. The CDR3 region has the DNA TGCGCCAGCAGCCAAGGGCTTCTGGAGCGCTACACCTTC. Encoded protein: CASSQGLLERYTF.

The chain combines TRBV5-1 with TRBJ1-1; possible D gene TRBD1, 5 bases. Deletions cut 4 bases from V and 8 bases from J, with 24 bases between. The CDR3 length is 16 residues. From germline, CDR1 is SGHRS and CDR2 YFSETQ. CDR3 bases: TGCGCCAGCAGCCCTTCAAATATGAGGTCAGGGTCGGAAGCTTTCTTT. It translates to CASSPSNMRSGSEAFF.

The chain is built from TRBV7-9 and TRBJ2-1; TRBD2 matches 10 bases. Per the germline V gene, CDR1 is SEHNR and CDR2 is FQNEAQ (reference sequence). J gave up 5 bases and V 5 bases, and 6 bases lay outside the gene matches. This CDR3 contains 15 residues. CDR3 sequence: CASSDRLAGDNEQFF. For the CDR3, the DNA is TGTGCCAGCAGCGATAGACTAGCGGGTGACAATGAGCAGTTCTTC.

The chain combines TRBV19 with TRBJ1-1; possible D gene TRBD1, 5 bases. The V end lost 2 bases, the J end lost 3 bases, and 7 bases lay between the germline ends. CDR3 size: 13 residues. CDR1 and CDR2 (germline): LNHDA, SQIVND (reference sequence). DNA for the CDR3: TGTGCCAGTAGTATAAAACAGGACACTGAAGCTTTCTTT. This translates into CASSIKQDTEAFF.